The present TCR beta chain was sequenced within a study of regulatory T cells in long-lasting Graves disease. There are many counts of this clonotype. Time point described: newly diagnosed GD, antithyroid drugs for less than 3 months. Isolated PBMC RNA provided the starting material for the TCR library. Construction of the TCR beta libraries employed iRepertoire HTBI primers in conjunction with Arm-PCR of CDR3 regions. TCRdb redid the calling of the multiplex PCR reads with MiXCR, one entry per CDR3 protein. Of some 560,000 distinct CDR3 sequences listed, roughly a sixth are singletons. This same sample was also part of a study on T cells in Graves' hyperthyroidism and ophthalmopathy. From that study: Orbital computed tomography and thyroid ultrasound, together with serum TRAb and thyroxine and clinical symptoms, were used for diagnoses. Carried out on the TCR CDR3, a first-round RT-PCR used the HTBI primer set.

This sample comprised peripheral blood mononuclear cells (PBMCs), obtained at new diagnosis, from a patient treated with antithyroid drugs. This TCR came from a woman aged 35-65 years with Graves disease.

The CDR3 reads CASSFRGTDTGELFF. CDR3 bases: TGTGCCAGCAGCTTTCGGGGAACGGACACCGGGGAGCTGTTTTTT. The J gene is TRBJ2-2, the V gene TRBV5-5; D is perhaps TRBD2 (5 bases). CDR3 size: 15 residues. Between the trimmed V and J ends, which lost 2 bases and 3 bases, there was a span of 11 bases. Germline values: CDR1 SGHKS, CDR2 YYEKEE (reference sequence).